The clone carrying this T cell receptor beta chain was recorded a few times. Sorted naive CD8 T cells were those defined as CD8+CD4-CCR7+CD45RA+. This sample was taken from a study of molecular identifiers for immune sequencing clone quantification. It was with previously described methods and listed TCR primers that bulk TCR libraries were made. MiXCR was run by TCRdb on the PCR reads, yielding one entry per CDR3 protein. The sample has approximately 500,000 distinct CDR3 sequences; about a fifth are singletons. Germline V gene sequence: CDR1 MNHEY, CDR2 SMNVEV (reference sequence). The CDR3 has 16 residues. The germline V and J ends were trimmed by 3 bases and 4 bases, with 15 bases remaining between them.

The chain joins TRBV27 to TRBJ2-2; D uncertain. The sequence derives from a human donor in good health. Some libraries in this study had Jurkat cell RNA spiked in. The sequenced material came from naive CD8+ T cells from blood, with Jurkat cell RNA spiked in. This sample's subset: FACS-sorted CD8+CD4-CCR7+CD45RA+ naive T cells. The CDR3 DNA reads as TGTGCCAGCAGTTTCGGGCAGGTAGTCGGCACCGGGGAGCTGTTTTTT. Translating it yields CASSFGQVVGTGELFF.